Listed here are 8 T cell receptor beta chains from one sample, sequenced in a study of T cell changes during pregnancy in multiple sclerosis (dated by TCRdb to about 2019). The library was built by means of the immunoSEQ multiplex PCR assay. In TCRdb, the immuneACCESS table is reduced to in-frame sequences with V and J assigned. These tables do not hold every clone; where another copy was compared, an unresolved V gene accounts for under half, and the others remain unexplained. This sample holds fewer than 50,000 clones; more than 85% were observed only once. Around 6% of the sample rests with the top ten. The sample consisted of CD8+ T cells from peripheral blood mononuclear cells, taken in the third trimester of pregnancy. The receptors shown here come from a female donor with multiple sclerosis, enrolled in a pregnancy study.

This clone has only one observation. V and J are TRBV5-1 and TRBJ2-3, with TRBD2 identical over 7 bases. This CDR3 has 15 residues. V shed 4 bases and J 2 bases; nucleotides not matched to a gene: 7. In germline, CDR1 is SGHRS, CDR2 YFSETQ. The CDR3 here is CASSSERDYTDTQYF. CDR3 in DNA: TGCGCCAGCAGCAGCGAGCGGGACTACACAGATACGCAGTATTTT.

This sequence joins TRBV7-9 and TRBJ2-5; 13 bases agree with TRBD2. The V segment lost 5 bases and the J segment 5 bases; nucleotides outside the gene matches: 11. This CDR3 is built from 17 residues. Germline CDR1 reads SEHNR; CDR2 reads FQNEAQ (reference sequence). CDR3 in amino acids: CASSPRTSGSRFETQYF. Here the CDR3 DNA reads TGTGCCAGCAGCCCCAGGACTAGCGGGAGTAGGTTTGAGACCCAGTACTTC.

This sequence joins TRBV19 and TRBJ2-2, with 14 bases aligning to TRBD2. After removal of 8 bases from V and 7 bases from J, the junction contained 9 bases not matched to a gene. This CDR3 has 16 amino acids. The germline V gene encodes CDR1 LNHDA and CDR2 SQIVND (reference sequence). The CDR3 DNA reads as TGTGCCAGTTTCCCGGGACTAGCGGGGGTGGGCGGGGAGCTGTTTTTT. This gives the protein CASFPGLAGVGGELFF.

CDR3 protein: CASGSGVGQETQYF. DNA of the CDR3: TGTGCCAGTGGCTCGGGGGTCGGCCAAGAGACCCAGTACTTC. The chain recombines TRBV18 with TRBJ2-5; D perhaps matches TRBD2 (6 bases). V lost 9 bases, J lost 1 base, and 15 bases lay in between. The CDR3 loop spans 14 amino acids. CDR1 is KGHSH and CDR2 is LQKENI in the germline V gene.

This clone appeared once. The chain recombines TRBV19 with TRBJ1-1; the match to TRBD1 covers 9 bases. This CDR3 contains 14 residues. Germline V gives CDR1 LNHDA, CDR2 SQIVND (reference sequence). V lost 7 bases and J lost 5; bases outside the gene matches: 8. CDR3 nucleotide sequence: TGTGCCAGTATTACACAGGGGGCGCTTACTGAAGCTTTCTTT. Its protein is CASITQGALTEAFF.

The chain joins TRBV27 to TRBJ2-2; 13 nucleotides align to TRBD2. The CDR3 is 14 residues long. The V segment lost 4 bases and the J segment 7 bases; nucleotides outside the gene matches: 0. The V gene's germline CDR1 is MNHEY and CDR2 SMNVEV (reference sequence). This chain's CDR3 is CASSWTSGSGELFF. For the CDR3, the DNA is TGTGCCAGCAGTTGGACTAGCGGGAGCGGGGAGCTGTTTTTT.

J is TRBJ1-1 and V is TRBV4-3; D remains ambiguous. The CDR3 contains 16 residues. From germline, CDR1 is LGHNA and CDR2 YSLEER. Deletions cut 0 bases from V and 5 bases from J, with 16 bases between. CDR3 sequence reads: CASSQEFLSGGTEAFF. The CDR3 DNA sequence: TGCGCCAGCAGCCAAGAGTTCCTTTCGGGAGGGACTGAAGCTTTCTTT.

The J gene is TRBJ2-1, the V gene TRBV2; 7 positions agree with TRBD1. The germline V gene has CDR1 SNHLY and CDR2 FYNNEI. V lost 2 bases, J lost 9 bases, and 16 bases stayed unmatched. CDR3 length equals 17 residues. The CDR3 loop reads CASSELRTGLGDVEQFF. The CDR3 DNA follows: TGTGCCAGCAGTGAATTGCGGACAGGCCTAGGCGACGTTGAGCAGTTCTTC.